These 24 T cell receptor beta chains were sequenced from one sample in a study of tumor and adjacent non-tumor tissue in lung cancer. RNA was extracted from bulk tissue without any cell sorting. The library came from three nested PCR rounds adapted from ARM-PCR protocols. TCRdb independently ran MiXCR on the multiplex PCR reads; one entry per CDR3 protein. The sample lists 200,000 to 250,000 distinct CDR3 sequences, less than 80% occurring once. The sample taken for sequencing was lung tumor tissue. The receptors were gathered from a man between 60 and 75 years old with non-small cell lung cancer.

A remark on this clonotype: Relative to the germline gene, one junction end is altered; a read error may explain this. This rearrangement joins TRBV20-1 to TRBJ2-1; 8 bases are shared with TRBD2. This CDR3 comprises 13 residues. Per the germline V gene, CDR1 is DFQATT and CDR2 is SNEGSKA (reference sequence). The chain's CDR3 is CSPRTSGVNKQFF. CDR3 nucleotide sequence: TGCAGTCCTAGAACTAGCGGTGTCAATAAGCAGTTCTTC.

This clonotype has a handful of counts. A much more abundant neighbour one base away suggests this may be a read error. This rearrangement joins TRBV11-2 to TRBJ2-1; the D is unclear. V dropped 2 bases and J dropped 2 bases, with 10 bases sitting between them. This CDR3 is 15 amino acids long. Germline values: CDR1 SGHAT, CDR2 FQNNGV. As DNA, the CDR3 is TGTGCCAGCAGCTTAAGTCTAGTGGCCTACAATGAGCAGTTCTTC. Amino acid sequence: CASSLSLVAYNEQFF.

Details on this clonotype: A single base separates this from a much larger clone, so it may be a read error. The V and J genes are TRBV6-6 and TRBJ1-6, with D possibly TRBD1 on 5 matching bases. This CDR3 spans 14 amino acids. Germline V gene sequence: CDR1 MNHNY, CDR2 SVGAGI (reference sequence). CDR3 residues: CASSPDSNNSPLYF. CDR3 coding DNA: TGTGCCAGCAGCCCCGACAGCAATAATTCACCCCTCTACTTT.

Details on this clonotype: At one end, the junction sequence differs from germline, possibly due to a read error. V and J are TRBV20-1 and TRBJ1-3, with D hard to call. Germline loops: CDR1 DFQATT, CDR2 SNEGSKA (reference sequence). There are 15 residues in the CDR3. The CDR3 protein is CSVRDRLSPGNTIYF. In nucleotides, the CDR3 is TGCAGTGTTAGAGATCGATTGAGTCCGGGAAACACAATATATTTT.

Comment on this clonotype: One end of the junction does not line up with germline, which may come from a read error. V usage is TRBV11-3 and J usage is TRBJ2-5, with 10 bases identical to TRBD1. This CDR3 has 16 amino acids. Germline V gives CDR1 SGHNT, CDR2 YENEEA. The CDR3 here is CASSLWTGGGGQTQYF. The CDR3 region has the DNA TGTGCGAGCAGCTTGTGGACAGGGGGTGGAGGACAGACCCAGTACTTC. The full variable domain, in which reference TRBV11-3 and TRBJ2-5 provide the parts outside the CDR3, is EAGVVQSPRYKIIEKKQPVAFWCNPISGHNTLYWYLQNLGQGPELLIRYENEEAVDDSQLPKDRFSAERLKGVDSTLKIQPAELGDSAVYLCASSLWTGGGGQTQYFGPGTRLLVL.

As concerns this clonotype: A single base separates this from a much larger clone, so it may be a read error. The chain is built from TRBV29-1 and TRBJ2-5; the D gene is possibly TRBD2 (10 bases). Looked up from germline, CDR1 is SQVTM and CDR2 is ANQGSEA. The CDR3 consists of 15 residues. In DNA form, the CDR3 reads TGCAGCTCAGGGACAGGGAGAAGCGGGGGGGAGACCCATTACTTC. Translated: CSSGTGRSGGETHYF. The whole variable domain, filled in from reference TRBV29-1 and TRBJ2-5, reads SAVISQKPSRDICQRGTSLTIQCQVDSQVTMMFWYRQQPGQSLTLIATANQGSEATYESGFVIDKFPISRPNLTFSTLTVSNMSPEDSSIYLCSSGTGRSGGETHYFGPGTRLLVL.

The chain uses TRBV6-5 and TRBJ2-5, with TRBD1 matching over 8 bases. The germline gives CDR1 MNHEY, CDR2 SVGAGI. With V trimmed by 6 bases and J by 3 bases, 15 bases remained unmatched. This CDR3 comprises 17 residues. CDR3 sequence (DNA): TGTGCCAGCAGGAAGGGAAATGACAGGGGAGTCAAAGAGACCCAGTACTTC. Its translation is CASRKGNDRGVKETQYF.

Many counts were recorded for this clonotype. The V gene is TRBV20-1, the J gene TRBJ2-3; D not resolved. The germline CDR1 and CDR2 sequences are DFQATT and SNEGSKA (reference sequence). The CDR3 sequence is 12 residues long. V was pared by 3 bases and J by 6 bases, with 10 bases between. The DNA of the CDR3 is TGCAGTGCTAGTCCCCAGTCGGATACGCAGTATTTT. Its protein product is CSASPQSDTQYF.

In this sample, this clonotype turned up many times. The rearrangement joins TRBV24-1 to TRBJ2-5, with 7 bases that match TRBD1. With V trimmed by 3 bases and J by 4 bases, 13 bases remained unmatched. The length of the CDR3 is 17 residues. The germline V gene has CDR1 KGHDR and CDR2 SFDVKD. The CDR3 is CATSDGDSRGGIETQYF. The CDR3 coding sequence is TGTGCCACCAGTGATGGGGACAGCAGAGGAGGTATAGAGACCCAGTACTTC.

In the case of this clonotype: This may come from a read error, since a much larger clone is one base off. The chain joins TRBV4-2 to TRBJ1-1; no reliable D call. CDR1 and CDR2 (germline): LGHNA, YNFKEQ. Trimming cost V 3 bases and J 12 bases, with 17 bases left between them. This CDR3 region has 13 residues. The CDR3: CASSQWIGEETFF. The CDR3 nucleotides are TGTGCCAGCAGCCAGTGGATTGGAGAGGAAACTTTCTTT.

A remark on this clonotype: Because the CDR3 is missing its conserved closing phenylalanine or tryptophan, this is likely a read error. CDR3 loop: CSPRTGQGETQYL. The CDR3 bases are TGCAGTCCTAGAACTGGACAGGGAGAGACCCAGTACTTA. The chain has TRBV20-1 and TRBJ2-5; TRBD1 agrees at 8 bases. CDR3 length: 13 residues. The germline gives CDR1 DFQATT, CDR2 SNEGSKA (reference sequence).

Details on this clonotype: One end of the junction does not line up with germline, which may come from a read error. The J gene is TRBJ1-2, the V gene TRBV11-2, with D possibly TRBD1 on 5 matching bases. CDR3 length equals 15 residues. Germline assignment: CDR1 SGHAT and CDR2 FQNNGV. CDR3 sequence reads: CASSLEQGGDYDYTF. CDR3 sequence (DNA): TGTGCCAGCAGCTTAGAGCAGGGCGGTGACTATGACTACACCTTC.

As regards this clonotype: One end of the junction fails to match germline, which may point to a read error. The chain employs TRBV12-3 or TRBV12-4 and TRBJ1-2; D perhaps matches TRBD1 (6 bases). The CDR3 sequence is 15 residues long. The CDR3 DNA follows: TGTGCCAGCAGTCAACAGGGTGGGCATACCTATGCCTACACCTTC. Its protein product is CASSQQGGHTYAYTF.

Concerning this clonotype itself: A read error may be the cause here, since a much bigger clone is one base away. The V and J genes are TRBV5-1 and TRBJ2-1; 11 nucleotides align to TRBD2. The CDR3 loop spans 14 amino acids. Germline CDR1 and CDR2: SGHRS and YFSETQ. This CDR3 reads CASSLLAGANERFF. Here the CDR3 DNA reads TGCGCCAGCAGCTTACTAGCGGGGGCCAATGAGCGGTTCTTC. Full variable domain (outside the CDR3, taken from reference TRBV5-1 and TRBJ2-1): KAGVTQTPRYLIKTRGQQVTLSCSPISGHRSVSWYQQTPGQGLQFLFEYFSETQRNKGNFPGRFSGRQFSNSRSEMNVSTLELGDSALYLCASSLLAGANERFFGPGTRLTVL.

This rearrangement joins TRBV30 to TRBJ2-1, with 14 bases fitting TRBD2. From germline, CDR1 is GTSNPN and CDR2 SVGIG (reference sequence). The length of the CDR3 is 17 residues. The V and J ends lost 3 bases and 2 bases, in that order; junction bases with no gene match: 6. The DNA for the CDR3 is TGTGCCTGGAGCGGGACTAGCGGGAGTGGCCCCTACAATGAGCAGTTCTTC. Protein sequence: CAWSGTSGSGPYNEQFF.

The sample holds many counts of this clonotype. V is TRBV6-2 or TRBV6-3 and J is TRBJ2-1; 10 bases line up with TRBD2. This CDR3 region has 17 residues. The germline V gene has CDR1 MNHEY and CDR2 SVGEGT. V lost 6 bases and J lost 5; bases outside the gene matches: 13. The CDR3, as DNA: TGTGCCAGCAGCTGGTTCCTAGCGGGAGCGACAAACAATGAGCAGTTCTTC. It encodes CASSWFLAGATNNEQFF.

The sample holds many counts of this clonotype. The chain is built from TRBV6-2 or TRBV6-3 and TRBJ2-7, with 9 bases identical to TRBD1. Germline assignment: CDR1 MNHEY and CDR2 SVGEGT. The CDR3 consists of 16 residues. The junction had 12 bases not matched to a gene; V was cut back by 7 bases and J by 2 bases. This CDR3 reads CASTSMGTGRPYEQYF. The CDR3 DNA reads as TGTGCCAGCACCTCAATGGGGACAGGGCGACCCTACGAGCAGTACTTC.

In the case of this clonotype: One end of the junction is discordant with germline, which a read error may explain. V usage is TRBV20-1 and J usage is TRBJ2-5; TRBD2 matches at 14 bases. This CDR3 spans 17 amino acids. Germline values: CDR1 DFQATT, CDR2 SNEGSKA (reference sequence). CDR3 DNA sequence: TGCAGTGCTAGACCCTTTCCCATGGGACTAGCGGGAGTGACCCACTACTTC. This gives the protein CSARPFPMGLAGVTHYF.

A remark on this clonotype: This clone may be a read error of a much larger clone one base away. The rearrangement joins TRBV20-1 to TRBJ2-3; TRBD2 might be the D (5 bases). This CDR3 comprises 16 residues. Germline values: CDR1 DFQATT, CDR2 SNEGSKA (reference sequence). CDR3 DNA: TGCAATGCTAGAGGAATTTCTAGCCACTACACAGATACGCAGTATTTT. Amino acids: CNARGISSHYTDTQYF.

As concerns this clonotype: Germline is not matched at one junction end, which may reflect a read error. The chain combines TRBV12-3 or TRBV12-4 with TRBJ2-2; D is uncertain. This CDR3 comprises 13 residues. This chain's CDR3 is CANSSIQSGELFF. CDR3 nucleotides: TGTGCCAACAGTTCGATACAGTCCGGGGAGCTGTTTTTT.

This chain links TRBV7-2 with TRBJ2-1; no clear D gene. The V end was cut by 5 bases, the J end by 0 bases, with 11 bases between. From germline, CDR1 is SGHTA and CDR2 FQGNSA. The CDR3 has 15 amino acids. As DNA, the CDR3 is TGTGCCAGCAGCCATGGCAGCGTCTCCTACAATGAGCAGTTCTTC. It yields the protein CASSHGSVSYNEQFF. Drawing the rest from reference TRBV7-2 and TRBJ2-1, the complete variable domain is GAGVSQSPSNKVTEKGKDVELRCDPISGHTALYWYRQSLGQGLEFLIYFQGNSAPDKSGLPSDRFSAERTGGSVSTLTIQRTQQEDSAVYLCASSHGSVSYNEQFFGPGTRLTVL.

As regards this clonotype: This clone may be a read error of a much larger clone one base away. The chain recombines TRBV6-1 with TRBJ1-3, with a possible D match to TRBD1 (5 bases). The length of the CDR3 is 15 residues. Germline V gene data show CDR1 as MNHNS and CDR2 as SASEGT. CDR3 in amino acids: CDSSPLRDGGNTIYF. As DNA, the CDR3 is TGTGACAGCAGCCCCCTCCGGGACGGTGGAAACACCATATATTTT.

This clonotype was observed once. The CDR3 nucleotides are TGTGCCAGCAGGCCGCGTGGGTATCTGGCCGGGGAGCTGTTTTTT. Protein: CASRPRGYLAGELFF. The chain combines TRBV11-2 with TRBJ2-2; D gene uncertain. V lost 6 bases, J lost 6 bases, and 17 bases lay in between. This CDR3 comprises 15 residues. Germline lookup yields CDR1 SGHAT and CDR2 FQNNGV.

In the case of this clonotype: Because it lacks the conserved phenylalanine or tryptophan at the end, this CDR3 is likely a read error. V gene TRBV6-5 combines with J gene TRBJ2-5, with D possibly TRBD2 on 6 matching bases. V was trimmed by 7 bases and J by 1 base, leaving 13 bases between them. Germline-derived CDR1 and CDR2 are MNHEY and SVGAGI. The CDR3 runs 14 residues. CDR3: CASNKELAQETQYL. CDR3 DNA sequence: TGTGCCAGCAACAAGGAACTAGCCCAAGAGACCCAGTACTTA.